These T cell receptor beta chains were read from a single sample in a study of T cells in Graves' hyperthyroidism and ophthalmopathy. In TCRdb, the multiplex PCR reads were re-called with MiXCR into one record per CDR3 protein. The sample lists 500,000 to 650,000 distinct CDR3 sequences; 15% to 20% were seen once. Material for sequencing was blood. The receptors were sampled from a man aged 35-49 years with Graves' ophthalmopathy. The CDR3 runs from the conserved cysteine through the conserved F or W. The D gene is left open where the match is weak. Not all rows give a size; the values are once, few, many and, for expanded clones, a class.

TRBV3-1	NA	NA	TRBJ2-1	TGTGCCAGCAGCAACCCCGGGACGGGTAACAATGAGCAGTTCTTC	CASSNPGTGNNEQFF
TRBV6-6	NA	NA	TRBJ2-6	TGTGCCAGCAGTTACTCCACTAGCGGGGCCAACGTCCTGACTTTC	CASSYSTSGANVLTF
TRBV11-2	many	TRBD1	TRBJ2-3	TGTGCCAGCAGCTTAGAACTACAGGGGTTCCCAGATACGCAGTATTTT	CASSLELQGFPDTQYF
TRBV19	once	TRBD1	TRBJ2-7	TGTGCCGCCAGCCCCAGGGGGAGTACCTACGAGCAGTACTTC	CAASPRGSTYEQYF
TRBV30	many	TRBD1	TRBJ2-3	TGTGCCTTAGGACAGGGCGCGGATACGCAGTATTTT	CALGQGADTQYF
TRBV28	many	TRBD2	TRBJ2-1	TGTGCCAGCAGTCGCATCCCCGGGACTAGCGGGGGCCAAAGGGGTGAGCAGTTCTTC	CASSRIPGTSGGQRGEQFF
TRBV6-1	NA	NA	TRBJ2-5	TGTGCCAGCAGCCATGAGCTATCGGCGGTCCAAGAGACCCAGTACTTC	CASSHELSAVQETQYF
TRBV28	many	NA	TRBJ2-7	TGTGCCAGCAGTTTAGCAGGGTTCGAGCAGTACTTC	CASSLAGFEQYF
TRBV12-3/TRBV12-4	many	TRBD2	TRBJ2-3	TGTGCCAGCAGTTTACTAGCGGGGTTCACAGATACGCAGTATTTT	CASSLLAGFTDTQYF
TRBV20-1	NA	TRBD1	TRBJ2-6	TGCAGTGCTAGTCGTATAGGGGGCCGACCTGGGGCCAACGTCCTGACTTTC	CSASRIGGRPGANVLTF
TRBV19	NA	TRBD2	TRBJ2-1	TGTGCCAGTAGTTTACTAGCGGGAGACCTCGGGAACAGTGAGCAGTTCTTC	CASSLLAGDLGNSEQFF
TRBV18	NA	TRBD2	TRBJ2-7	TGTGCCAGCTCACCGAAGCTAGCGGGAGACTCCGAGCAGTACTTC	CASSPKLAGDSEQYF
TRBV5-8	NA	NA	TRBJ1-5	TGTGCCAGCAGCCTCGGTAGGAACCCCAATCAGCCCCAGCATTTT	CASSLGRNPNQPQHF
TRBV11-2	many	NA	TRBJ2-5	TGTGCCAGCAGCTTAGATATGGGGGGCGAGACCCAGTACTTC	CASSLDMGGETQYF
TRBV12-3/TRBV12-4	many	TRBD1	TRBJ2-1	TGTGCCAGCAGCCGGGACAGGGTGGACTACAATGAGCAGTTCTTC	CASSRDRVDYNEQFF
TRBV7-2	many	TRBD2	TRBJ2-7	TGTGCCAGCAGCTTAACGACTAGCGGGAGACACGAGCAGTACTTC	CASSLTTSGRHEQYF
TRBV3-1	NA	NA	TRBJ1-5	TGTGCCAGCACCAGAGGTCTATCGGTCAGGGGCGATCAGCCCCAGCATTTT	CASTRGLSVRGDQPQHF
TRBV7-8	many	TRBD2	TRBJ2-5	TGTGCCAGCAGCTTAAGACTAGCGGGAGAGGTGGAGACCCAGTACTTC	CASSLRLAGEVETQYF
TRBV20-1	many	NA	TRBJ2-7	TGCAGTGCCCTTGTGGGGAACTACGAGCAGTACTTC	CSALVGNYEQYF
TRBV20-1	many	TRBD1	TRBJ2-3	TGCAGTGCTAGAGGACAAGGAGGTCCAAGCGGGACAGGGACAGATACGCAGTATTTT	CSARGQGGPSGTGTDTQYF
TRBV6-1	few	NA	TRBJ1-2	TGTGCCAGCACCGAGATAACCGGCTACACCTTC	CASTEITGYTF